Reported below is one T cell receptor (beta chain). Participants had their cohort set by participant-reported clinical history. Among Cohort 3 donors, those recovered had two negative PCRs, clearance, or symptom resolution. This record comes from a study of blood T cell repertoires in COVID-19. As handled by the study authors: Estimated nucleated cell counts came from reference gene primer amplification. Measured with immunoSEQ multiplex PCR; TCRdb has only the in-frame clones, and not every one. V and J calls and clone size are copied from that table; D and trimming were computed from the DNA. The repertoire includes roughly 450,000 clones, roughly 91% of them detected once, and 0.6% sits in the top ten. This CDR3 contains 15 residues. CDR1 and CDR2 from the germline V gene are SGHRS and YFSETQ. The junction had 12 bases not matched to a gene; V was cut back by 7 bases and J by 4 bases.

This sequence joins TRBV5-1 and TRBJ2-3; 7 bases align to TRBD1. This TCR was recovered from a man aged 18 to 29 who had recovered from COVID-19. Sequenced: PBMCs or T cells enriched from blood (not recorded which). CDR3 coding DNA: TGCGCCAGCTCCACTATGACAGGGAATTCAGATACGCAGTATTTT. Translating gives CASSTMTGNSDTQYF.